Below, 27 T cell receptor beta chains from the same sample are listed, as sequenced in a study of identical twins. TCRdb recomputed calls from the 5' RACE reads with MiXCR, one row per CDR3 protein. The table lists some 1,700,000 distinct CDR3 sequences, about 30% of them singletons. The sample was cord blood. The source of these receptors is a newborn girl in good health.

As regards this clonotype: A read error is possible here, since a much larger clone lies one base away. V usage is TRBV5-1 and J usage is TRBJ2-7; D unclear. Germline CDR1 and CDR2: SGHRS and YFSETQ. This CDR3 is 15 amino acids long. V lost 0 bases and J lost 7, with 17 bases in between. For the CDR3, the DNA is TGCGCCAGCAGCTTGGGAGTTACCTCCTACAATGAGCAGTACTTC. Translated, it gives CASSLGVTSYNEQYF.

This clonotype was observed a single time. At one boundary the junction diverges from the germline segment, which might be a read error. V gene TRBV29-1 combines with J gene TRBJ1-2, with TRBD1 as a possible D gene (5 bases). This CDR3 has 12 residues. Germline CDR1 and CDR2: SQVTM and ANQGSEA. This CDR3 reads CSAEGQGAGYTF. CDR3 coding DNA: TGCAGCGCTGAAGGTCAGGGAGCTGGCTACACCTTC.

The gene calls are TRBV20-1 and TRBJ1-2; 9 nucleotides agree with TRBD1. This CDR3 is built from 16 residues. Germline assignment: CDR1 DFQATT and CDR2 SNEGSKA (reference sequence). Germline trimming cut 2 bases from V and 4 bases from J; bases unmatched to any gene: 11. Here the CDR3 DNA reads TGCAGTGCTAGAACGGACAGGGGCCTCCCCAGCTATGGCTACACCTTC. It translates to CSARTDRGLPSYGYTF.

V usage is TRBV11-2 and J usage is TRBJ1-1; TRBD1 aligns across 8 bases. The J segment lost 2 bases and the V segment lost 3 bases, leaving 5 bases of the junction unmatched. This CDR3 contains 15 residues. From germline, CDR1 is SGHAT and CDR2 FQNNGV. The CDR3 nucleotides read TGTGCCAGCAGCTTTCGACAGGGGTCTAACACTGAAGCTTTCTTT. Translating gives CASSFRQGSNTEAFF.

The CDR3 sequence: CASSGRTVLDEQYF. The CDR3 nucleotides are TGTGCCAGCAGCGGTAGGACAGTTTTAGATGAGCAGTACTTC. V and J are TRBV5-6 and TRBJ2-5; D perhaps matches TRBD1 (6 bases). CDR1 is SGHDT, CDR2 YYEEEE, per germline. The V and J ends lost 4 bases and 11 bases respectively, with 21 bases between them. The CDR3 has 14 amino acids.

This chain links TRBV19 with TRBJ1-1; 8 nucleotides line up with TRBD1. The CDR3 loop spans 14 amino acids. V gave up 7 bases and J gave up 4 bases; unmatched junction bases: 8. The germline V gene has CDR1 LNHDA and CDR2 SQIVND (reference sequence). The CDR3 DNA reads TGTGCCAGTAAGAGGGGGACAGGTATCACTGAAGCTTTCTTT. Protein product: CASKRGTGITEAFF.

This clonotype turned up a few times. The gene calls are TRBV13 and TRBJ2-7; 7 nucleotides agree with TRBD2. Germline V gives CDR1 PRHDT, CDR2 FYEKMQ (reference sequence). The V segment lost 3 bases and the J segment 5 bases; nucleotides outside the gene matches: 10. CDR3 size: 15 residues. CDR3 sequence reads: CASSLNGGLRNEQYF. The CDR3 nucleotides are TGTGCCAGCAGCTTGAACGGGGGGTTAAGAAACGAGCAGTACTTC.

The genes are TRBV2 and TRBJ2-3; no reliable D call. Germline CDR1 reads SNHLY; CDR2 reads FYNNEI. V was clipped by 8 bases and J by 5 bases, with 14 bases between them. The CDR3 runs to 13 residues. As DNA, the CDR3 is TGTGCCAGCGCTGGGTCTACGCAAGATACGCAGTATTTT. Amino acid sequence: CASAGSTQDTQYF.

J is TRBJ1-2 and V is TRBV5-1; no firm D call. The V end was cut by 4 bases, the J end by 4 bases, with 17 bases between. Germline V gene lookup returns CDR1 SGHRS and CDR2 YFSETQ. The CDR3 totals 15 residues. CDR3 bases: TGCGCCAGCAGCGCCCGCCGTGGGAGTGGCTATGGCTACACCTTC. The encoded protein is CASSARRGSGYGYTF.

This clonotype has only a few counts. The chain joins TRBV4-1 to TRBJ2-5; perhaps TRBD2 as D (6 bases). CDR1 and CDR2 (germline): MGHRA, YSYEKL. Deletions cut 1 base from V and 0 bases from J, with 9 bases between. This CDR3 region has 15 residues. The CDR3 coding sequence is TGCGCCAGCAGCCAAGTGGGGACTCACCAAGAGACCCAGTACTTC. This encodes CASSQVGTHQETQYF.

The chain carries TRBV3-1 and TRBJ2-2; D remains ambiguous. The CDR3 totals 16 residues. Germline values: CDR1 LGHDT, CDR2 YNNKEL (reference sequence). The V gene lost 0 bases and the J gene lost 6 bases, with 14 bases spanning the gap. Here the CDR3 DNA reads TGTGCCAGCAGCCAAGAAAGTCTCCTCACCGCCGGGGAGCTGTTTTTT. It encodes CASSQESLLTAGELFF. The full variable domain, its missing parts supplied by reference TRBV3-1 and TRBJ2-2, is DTAVSQTPKYLVTQMGNDKSIKCEQNLGHDTMYWYKQDSKKFLKIMFSYNNKELIINETVPNRFSPKSPDKAHLNLHINSLELGDSAVYFCASSQESLLTAGELFFGEGSRLTVL.

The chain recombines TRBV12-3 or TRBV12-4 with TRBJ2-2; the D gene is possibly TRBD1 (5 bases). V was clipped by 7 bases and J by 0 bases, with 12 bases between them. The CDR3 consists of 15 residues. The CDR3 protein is CASTNRSPNTGELFF. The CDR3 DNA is TGTGCCAGCACTAACAGGAGCCCGAACACCGGGGAGCTGTTTTTT.

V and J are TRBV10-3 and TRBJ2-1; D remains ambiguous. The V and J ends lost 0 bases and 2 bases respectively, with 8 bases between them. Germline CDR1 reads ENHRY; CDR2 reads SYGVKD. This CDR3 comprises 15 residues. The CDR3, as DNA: TGTGCCATCAGTGAGTCAGGGCCTACCTACAATGAGCAGTTCTTC. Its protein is CAISESGPTYNEQFF.

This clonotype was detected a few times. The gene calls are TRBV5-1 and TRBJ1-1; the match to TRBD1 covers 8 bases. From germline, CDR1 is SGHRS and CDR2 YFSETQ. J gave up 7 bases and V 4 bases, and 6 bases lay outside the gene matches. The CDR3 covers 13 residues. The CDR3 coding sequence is TGCGCCAGCAGCAAAGGACAGGGCTATGAAGCTTTCTTT. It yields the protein CASSKGQGYEAFF.

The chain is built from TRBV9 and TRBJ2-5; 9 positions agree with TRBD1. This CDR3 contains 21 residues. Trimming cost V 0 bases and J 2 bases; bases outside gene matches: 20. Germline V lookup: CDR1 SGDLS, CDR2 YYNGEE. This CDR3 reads CASSVATLGQGSGTLQETQYF. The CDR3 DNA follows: TGTGCCAGCAGCGTAGCTACCCTGGGACAGGGTTCCGGGACCCTTCAAGAGACCCAGTACTTC.

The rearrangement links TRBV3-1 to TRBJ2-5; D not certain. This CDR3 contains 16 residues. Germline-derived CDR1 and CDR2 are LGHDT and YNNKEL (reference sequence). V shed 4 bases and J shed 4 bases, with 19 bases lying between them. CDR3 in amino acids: CASSPSARIFTETQYF. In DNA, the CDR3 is TGTGCCAGCAGCCCATCCGCCCGGATATTTACAGAGACCCAGTACTTC.

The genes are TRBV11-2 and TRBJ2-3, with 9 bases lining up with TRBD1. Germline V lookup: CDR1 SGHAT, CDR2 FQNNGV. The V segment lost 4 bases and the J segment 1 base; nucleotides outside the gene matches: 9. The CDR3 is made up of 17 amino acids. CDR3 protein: CASSSTLQGARTDTQYF. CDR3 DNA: TGTGCCAGCAGCTCCACTTTACAGGGGGCTCGCACAGATACGCAGTATTTT.

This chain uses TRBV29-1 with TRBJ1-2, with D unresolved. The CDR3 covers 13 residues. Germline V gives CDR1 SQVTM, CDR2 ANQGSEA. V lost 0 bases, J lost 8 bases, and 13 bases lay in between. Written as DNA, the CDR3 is TGCAGCGTTGAAGATACAGTCTATGGGGGCTACACCTTC. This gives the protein CSVEDTVYGGYTF.

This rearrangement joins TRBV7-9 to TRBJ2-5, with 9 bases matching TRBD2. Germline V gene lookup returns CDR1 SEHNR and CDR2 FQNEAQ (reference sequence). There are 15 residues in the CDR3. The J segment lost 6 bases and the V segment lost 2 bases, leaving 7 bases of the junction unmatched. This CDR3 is CASSLRASGEQTQYF. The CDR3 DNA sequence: TGTGCCAGCAGCTTAAGGGCTAGCGGGGAACAGACCCAGTACTTC.

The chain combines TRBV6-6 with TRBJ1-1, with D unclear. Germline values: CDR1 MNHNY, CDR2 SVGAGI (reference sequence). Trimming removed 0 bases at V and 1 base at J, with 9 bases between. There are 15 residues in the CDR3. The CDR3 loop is CASSYSRTTNTEAFF. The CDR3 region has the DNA TGTGCCAGCAGTTACTCGCGGACCACGAACACTGAAGCTTTCTTT.

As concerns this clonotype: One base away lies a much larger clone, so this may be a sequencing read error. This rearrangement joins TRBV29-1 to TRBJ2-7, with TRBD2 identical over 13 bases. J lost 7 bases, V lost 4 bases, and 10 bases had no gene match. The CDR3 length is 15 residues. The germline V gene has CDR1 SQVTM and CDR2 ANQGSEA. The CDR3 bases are TGCAGCGTTGCAGAACTAGCGGGAGGGTCCGTTGAGCAGTACTTC. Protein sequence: CSVAELAGGSVEQYF.

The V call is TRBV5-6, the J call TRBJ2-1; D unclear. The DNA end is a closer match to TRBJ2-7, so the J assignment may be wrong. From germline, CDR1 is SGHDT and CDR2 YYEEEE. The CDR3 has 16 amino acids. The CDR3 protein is CASSLGATFSYNEQYF. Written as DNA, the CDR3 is TGTGCCAGCAGCTTGGGGGCGACTTTCTCCTACAATGAGCAGTACTTC.

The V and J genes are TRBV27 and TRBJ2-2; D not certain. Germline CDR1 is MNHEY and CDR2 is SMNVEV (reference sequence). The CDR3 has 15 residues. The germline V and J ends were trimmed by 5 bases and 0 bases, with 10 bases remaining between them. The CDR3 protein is CASSPAWANTGELFF. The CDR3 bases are TGTGCCAGCAGTCCTGCGTGGGCGAACACCGGGGAGCTGTTTTTT.

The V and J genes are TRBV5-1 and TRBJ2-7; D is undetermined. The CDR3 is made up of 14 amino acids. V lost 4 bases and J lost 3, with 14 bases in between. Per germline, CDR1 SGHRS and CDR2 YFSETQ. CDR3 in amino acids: CASSGWAKNYEQYF. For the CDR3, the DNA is TGCGCCAGCAGCGGATGGGCCAAAAACTACGAGCAGTACTTC.

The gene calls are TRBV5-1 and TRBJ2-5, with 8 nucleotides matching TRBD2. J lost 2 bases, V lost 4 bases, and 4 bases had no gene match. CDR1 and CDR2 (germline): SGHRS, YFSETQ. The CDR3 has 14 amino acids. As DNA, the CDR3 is TGCGCCAGCAGCACCGGGACTAGTCAAGAGACCCAGTACTTC. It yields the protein CASSTGTSQETQYF.

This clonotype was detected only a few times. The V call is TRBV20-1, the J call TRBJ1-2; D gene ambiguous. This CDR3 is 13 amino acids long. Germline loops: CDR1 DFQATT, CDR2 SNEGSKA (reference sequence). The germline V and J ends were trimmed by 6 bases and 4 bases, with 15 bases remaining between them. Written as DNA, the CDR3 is TGCAGTGCCCAAGACGGCACGGTCTATGGCTACACCTTC. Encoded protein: CSAQDGTVYGYTF.

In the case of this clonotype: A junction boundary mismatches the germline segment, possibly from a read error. The CDR3 DNA reads as TGTGCCGGCAGCTTGGCGACAGGGGGGCTTAGCACAGATACGCAGTATTTT. Protein: CAGSLATGGLSTDTQYF. This rearrangement joins TRBV5-8 to TRBJ2-3; the match to TRBD1 covers 9 bases. CDR1 is SGHTS and CDR2 is YDEGEE in the germline V gene. The CDR3 sequence is 17 residues long.